This T cell receptor (beta chain) originates from a study of Graves' ophthalmopathy and Graves' hyperthyroidism. The length of the CDR3 is 14 residues. Germline assignment: CDR1 ENHRY and CDR2 SYGVKD. With 10 bases removed from V and 3 bases from J, the gap between germline ends came to 15 bases. A remark on this clonotype: What it binds is unknown.

Amplification from RNA transcripts yielded the TCR beta CDR3 regions. After a first-round RT-PCR with HTBI primers, a second-round multiplex PCR was run. One entry per CDR3 protein, called by TCRdb with MiXCR from the multiplex PCR reads. The table shows roughly 220,000 distinct CDR3 sequences, with roughly 50% occurring only once. Orbital computed tomography, thyroid ultrasound, TRAb, serum thyroxine and clinical symptoms formed the basis of diagnosis. An approximately 10 ml volume of fresh peripheral blood provided the PBMCs. General study findings and limits: Sensitivity of 87.88% and specificity of almost 83% were achieved when a 13-signature model separated ophthalmopathy from stable hyperthyroidism.

Material: peripheral blood. This receptor was obtained from an adult man with Graves' ophthalmopathy. This chain links TRBV10-3 with TRBJ2-2; D may be TRBD1 or TRBD2 (5 bases each). The CDR3 coding sequence is TGTGCCACCAAAGCCGGGGCGGACACCGGGGAGCTGTTTTTT. This sequence encodes CATKAGADTGELFF.